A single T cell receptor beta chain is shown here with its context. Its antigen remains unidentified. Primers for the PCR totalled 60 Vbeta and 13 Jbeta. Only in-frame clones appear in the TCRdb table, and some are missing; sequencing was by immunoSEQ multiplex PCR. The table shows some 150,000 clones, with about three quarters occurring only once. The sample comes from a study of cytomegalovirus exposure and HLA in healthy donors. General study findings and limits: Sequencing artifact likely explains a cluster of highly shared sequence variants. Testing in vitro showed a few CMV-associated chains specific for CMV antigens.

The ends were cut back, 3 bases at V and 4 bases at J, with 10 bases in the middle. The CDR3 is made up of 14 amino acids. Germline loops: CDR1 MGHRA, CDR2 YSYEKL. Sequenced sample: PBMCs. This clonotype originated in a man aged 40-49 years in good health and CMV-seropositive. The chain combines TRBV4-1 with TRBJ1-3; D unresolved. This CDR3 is CASSQLKSGNTIYF. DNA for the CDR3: TGCGCCAGCAGCCAGCTAAAGTCCGGAAACACCATATATTTT.